The 10 T cell receptor beta chains below come from one sample, sequenced in a study of CD8 T cells in Susac syndrome (dated by TCRdb to about 2019). Receptors were amplified or captured by the immunoSEQ multiplex PCR assay. RNA was extracted with the RNeasy kit and about 0.45 to 1 ug was reverse transcribed using random hexamers. TCRdb reworked the public reads: Q25 trimming with fastp, MiXCR clone assembly, productive beta chains retained. Merged by CDR3 protein, the rows form single entries marked with the most common genes and DNA. The sample contains hundreds of thousands of distinct CDR3 sequences, 90% to 96% of them found a single time. Of the sample, under 0.12% is held by the ten largest clones. The sequenced material came from CD4+ T cells from PBMCs. The receptors were gathered from a human donor with Susac syndrome.

The V call is TRBV7-2, the J call TRBJ2-4; D gene ambiguous. Trimming took off 4 bases at V and 1 base at J, with 14 bases between the two ends. CDR3 length: 16 amino acids. Looked up from germline, CDR1 is SGHTA and CDR2 is FQGNSA. The CDR3 loop is CASSSVVGSAKNIQYF. As DNA, the CDR3 is TGTGCCAGCAGCTCTGTAGTGGGGTCGGCCAAAAACATTCAGTACTTC. Full variable domain (rest looked up from reference TRBV7-2 and TRBJ2-4): GAGVSQSPSNKVTEKGKDVELRCDPISGHTALYWYRQSLGQGLEFLIYFQGNSAPDKSGLPSDRFSAERTGGSVSTLTIQRTQQEDSAVYLCASSSVVGSAKNIQYFGAGTRLSVL.

The chain recombines TRBV5-4 with TRBJ2-4, with D possibly matching TRBD1 (5 bases). The CDR3 spans 16 residues. Germline CDR1 is SGHNT and CDR2 is YYREEE (reference sequence). Trimming cost V 0 bases and J 1 base, with 11 bases left between them. CDR3 amino acids: CASSLVAGQAKNIQYF. As DNA, the CDR3 is TGTGCCAGCAGCTTGGTGGCAGGGCAGGCCAAAAACATTCAGTACTTC.

The V and J genes are TRBV29-1 and TRBJ1-1, with a tentative D call TRBD1 (5 bases). V lost 3 bases, J lost 5 bases, and 10 bases lay in between. This CDR3 spans 12 amino acids. Germline CDR1 reads SQVTM; CDR2 reads ANQGSEA. The CDR3 coding sequence is TGCAGCGTTGAGCGTCGGGGGACTGAAGCTTTCTTT. This codes for CSVERRGTEAFF.

The chain uses TRBV30 and TRBJ2-3, with TRBD1 matching over 7 bases. Per germline, CDR1 GTSNPN and CDR2 SVGIG (reference sequence). V lost 3 bases and J lost 2; bases outside the gene matches: 8. The CDR3 contains 15 residues. CDR3 DNA: TGTGCCTGGAGACTCCGGGACAGTCTCACAGATACGCAGTATTTT. Protein: CAWRLRDSLTDTQYF.

This clonotype was detected only once. The chain employs TRBV12-3 or TRBV12-4 and TRBJ1-5; possibly TRBD1 for D (5 bases). The CDR3 length is 14 residues. Between the trimmed V and J ends, which lost 6 bases and 10 bases, there was a span of 19 bases. CDR3 in amino acids: CASSHRDGVGPQHF. For the CDR3, the DNA is TGTGCCAGCAGCCACCGGGACGGGGTTGGACCCCAGCATTTT.

Here the CDR3 DNA reads TGCAGTGCTAGAAAGGGTACGGGACTAGCGGCAGATACGCAGTATTTT. It specifies CSARKGTGLAADTQYF. This chain connects TRBV20-1 to TRBJ2-3; TRBD2 matches at 11 bases. Trimming removed 2 bases from V and 4 bases from J; junction bases left unmatched: 8. Germline V gene lookup returns CDR1 DFQATT and CDR2 SNEGSKA (reference sequence). The CDR3 consists of 16 residues.

The CDR3 spells CASKTSTYEQYF. CDR3 DNA: TGTGCCAGTAAGACTAGCACCTACGAGCAGTACTTC. V and J are TRBV2 and TRBJ2-7; TRBD2 aligns across 7 bases. This CDR3 is 12 amino acids long. V dropped 9 bases and J dropped 2; count of bases not matched to a gene: 4. Germline CDR1 SNHLY, CDR2 FYNNEI.

V is TRBV28 and J is TRBJ2-5, with 9 bases fitting TRBD2. The CDR3 has 16 residues. Germline loops: CDR1 MDHEN, CDR2 SYDVKM. V shed 7 bases, J shed 5 bases, and the junction held 14 bases outside the gene matches. CDR3 in DNA: TGTGCCAGCATCCCCCATATAGCGGGAGCTGCGGAGACCCAGTACTTC. Residues: CASIPHIAGAAETQYF.

V and J are TRBV19 and TRBJ2-7, with 9 bases lining up with TRBD1. Trimming removed 5 bases from V and 2 bases from J; junction bases left unmatched: 4. CDR1 LNHDA and CDR2 SQIVND come from the germline V gene (reference sequence). This CDR3 has 14 amino acids. CDR3 region: CASSDRDRAYEQYF. DNA for the CDR3: TGTGCCAGTAGTGACCGGGACAGGGCCTACGAGCAGTACTTC. The variable domain in full, with the rest retrieved from reference TRBV19 and TRBJ2-7, is DGGITQSPKYLFRKEGQNVTLSCEQNLNHDAMYWYRQDPGQGLRLIYYSQIVNDFQKGDIAEGYSVSREKKESFPLTVTSAQKNPTAFYLCASSDRDRAYEQYFGPGTRLTVT.

V and J are TRBV12-5 and TRBJ1-1; 9 positions match TRBD1. Germline loops: CDR1 LGHNT, CDR2 FRNRAP. CDR3 length: 11 residues. J was trimmed by 12 bases and V by 4 bases; bases with no gene match: 3. The CDR3 region has the DNA TGTGCTAGTGGTTCACAGGGGGCCACTTTCTTT. Translation: CASGSQGATFF.